These T cell receptor beta chains were read from a single sample in a study of post-analysis software for immune sequencing data. TCRdb used MiXCR to reprocess the PCR reads, holding one entry per CDR3 protein. The data show hundreds of thousands of distinct CDR3 sequences, 44% seen once. The sequenced sample was blood. The source of these receptors is a girl between 5 and 17 years old with multiple sclerosis. Both conserved end residues are part of each CDR3. The D gene is left open where the match is weak. The size of a clone is reported for some rows only, either as once, few or many, or as a class for expanded clones.

v_call	j_call	clone_size	d_call	cdr3_aa	cdr3_nt
TRBV27	TRBJ1-1	-	-	CASSSTVDRTAPEAFF	TGTGCCAGCAGTTCCACAGTGGACAGAACCGCCCCTGAAGCTTTCTTT
TRBV11-3	TRBJ2-3	-	-	CANSLGIGTYGTDTQYF	TGTGCCAACAGCTTAGGGATCGGGACATACGGCACAGATACGCAGTATTTT
TRBV18	TRBJ1-4	few	-	CASSPMALDNEKLFF	TGTGCCAGCTCACCAATGGCATTGGATAATGAAAAACTGTTTTTT
TRBV29-1	TRBJ1-2	-	TRBD1	CSVGQGAKISYGYTF	TGCAGCGTTGGACAGGGGGCGAAGATCTCCTATGGCTACACCTTC
TRBV5-5	TRBJ2-1	few	TRBD2	CASSLAGLADYNEQFF	TGTGCCAGCAGCTTGGCGGGACTAGCGGACTACAATGAGCAGTTCTTC
TRBV2	TRBJ2-3	-	TRBD2	CASRRETSANGPQYF	TGTGCCAGCAGACGGGAGACTAGCGCCAATGGACCGCAGTATTTT
TRBV10-3	TRBJ2-7	-	TRBD2	CAISASASGYEQYF	TGTGCCATCAGTGCTAGTGCTAGCGGCTACGAGCAGTACTTC
TRBV29-1	TRBJ1-2	-	-	CSVTAADSDYGYTF	TGCAGCGTGACAGCGGCGGACTCGGACTATGGCTACACCTTC
TRBV7-9	TRBJ2-5	-	TRBD1	CASSHLRDRGLETQYF	TGTGCCAGCAGCCACCTCCGGGACAGGGGATTAGAGACCCAGTACTTC
TRBV3-1	TRBJ2-7	once	-	CASSPGVTGPYEQYF	TGTGCCAGCAGCCCAGGCGTAACAGGCCCCTACGAGCAGTACTTC